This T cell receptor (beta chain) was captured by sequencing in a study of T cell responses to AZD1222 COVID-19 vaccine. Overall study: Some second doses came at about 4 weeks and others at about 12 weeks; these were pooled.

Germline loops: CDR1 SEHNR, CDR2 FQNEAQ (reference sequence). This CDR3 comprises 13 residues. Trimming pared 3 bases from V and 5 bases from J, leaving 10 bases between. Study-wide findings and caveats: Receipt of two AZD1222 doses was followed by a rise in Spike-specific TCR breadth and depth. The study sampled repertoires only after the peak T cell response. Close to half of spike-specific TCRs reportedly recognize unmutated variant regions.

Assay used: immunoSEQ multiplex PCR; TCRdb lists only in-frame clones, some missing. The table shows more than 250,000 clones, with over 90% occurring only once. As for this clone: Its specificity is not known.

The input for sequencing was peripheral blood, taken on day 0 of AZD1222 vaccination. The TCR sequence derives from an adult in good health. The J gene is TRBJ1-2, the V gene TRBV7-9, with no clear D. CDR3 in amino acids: CASSFSDSYGYTF. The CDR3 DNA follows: TGTGCCAGCAGCTTCTCGGACTCTTATGGCTACACCTTC.